This T cell receptor beta chain comes out of a study of T cells in Graves' hyperthyroidism and ophthalmopathy. PBMCs were derived from under 13 ml fresh peripheral blood. This clonotype showed up many times. The CDR3 is made up of 14 amino acids. V was pared by 5 bases and J by 4 bases, with 6 bases of the junction left unmatched. Germline lookup yields CDR1 SGHKS and CDR2 YYEKEE (reference sequence). TCR beta CDR3 sequences were amplified from RNA transcripts. HTBI primers were employed in a first-round RT-PCR of the TCR CDR3. Each CDR3 protein is one row after TCRdb ran MiXCR on the multiplex PCR reads. The sample consists of around 250,000 distinct CDR3 sequences, around 15% of them appearing once.

The chain has TRBV5-5 and TRBJ1-1; TRBD1 matches 9 bases. This sequence was found in a woman between 18 and 29 years old with Graves' ophthalmopathy. Sample: blood. The CDR3 loop reads CASRFTGGGTEAFF. The DNA for the CDR3 is TGTGCCAGCAGATTTACAGGGGGCGGCACTGAAGCTTTCTTT.